This TCR beta chain comes out of a study of T cell responses to AZD1222 COVID-19 vaccine. General observations from the study: When two AZD1222 doses had been given, Spike-specific TCR breadth and depth rose. No repertoire was sampled before or during the peak T cell response, only after it. The reported proportion of spike-specific TCRs targeting unmutated variant regions was nearly half. Donors, mostly white British, included more females; clonal diversity was possibly underestimated.

Germline V gene data show CDR1 as KGHSH and CDR2 as LQKENI. V was cut by 1 base and J by 5 bases, with 12 bases left in between. The CDR3 is 14 amino acids. Sequenced by immunoSEQ multiplex PCR; TCRdb stores in-frame clones only, minus some. The data hold under 150,000 clones, with more than 85% observed a single time. In regard to this clone: The antigen remains unidentified.

The chain has TRBV18 and TRBJ2-7, with a weak D call TRBD1 (5 bases). The material sequenced was peripheral blood, taken on day 0 of AZD1222 vaccination. The TCR comes from an adult in good health. The CDR3: CASSPQGLGNEQYF. The DNA for the CDR3 is TGTGCCAGCTCACCACAGGGGCTGGGGAACGAGCAGTACTTC.